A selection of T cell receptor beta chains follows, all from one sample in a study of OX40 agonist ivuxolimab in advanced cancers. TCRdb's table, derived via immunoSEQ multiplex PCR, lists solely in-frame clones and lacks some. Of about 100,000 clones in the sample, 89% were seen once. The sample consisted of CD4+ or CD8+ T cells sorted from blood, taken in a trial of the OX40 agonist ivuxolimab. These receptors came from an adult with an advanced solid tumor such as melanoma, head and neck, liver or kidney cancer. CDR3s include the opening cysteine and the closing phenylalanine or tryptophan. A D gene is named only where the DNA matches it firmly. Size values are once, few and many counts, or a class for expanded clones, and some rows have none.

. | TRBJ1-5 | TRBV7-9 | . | TGTGCCAGCAGCTTACCCTCCCAGCCCCAGCATTTT | CASSLPSQPQHF
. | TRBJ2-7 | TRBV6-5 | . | TGTGCCAGCCGGTCGGTTGCTGCTGCCTACGAGCAGTACTTC | CASRSVAAAYEQYF
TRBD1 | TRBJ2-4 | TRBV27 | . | TGTGCCAGCAGTTTACGGCGACAGGGGTGGAACATTCAGTACTTC | CASSLRRQGWNIQYF
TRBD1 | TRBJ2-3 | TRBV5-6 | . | TGTGCCAGCAGCTTGGAGGGACAGGGGAGGAGTTCGGATACGCAGTATTTT | CASSLEGQGRSSDTQYF
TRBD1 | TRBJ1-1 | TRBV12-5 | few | TGTGCTAGTGGTCCCCGGGACAGTTTGAACACTGAAGCTTTCTTT | CASGPRDSLNTEAFF
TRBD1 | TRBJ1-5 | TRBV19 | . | TGTGCCAGTAGTTCTGGGACAGGGGTTTCAAATCAGCCCCAGCATTTT | CASSSGTGVSNQPQHF
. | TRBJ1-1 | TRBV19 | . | TGTGCCAGTACCGCAGACCGGGGATACACTGAAGCTTTCTTT | CASTADRGYTEAFF
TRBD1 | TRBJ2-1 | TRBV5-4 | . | TGTGCCAGCAGCTTGTTAAGAGGACAGGGCGGCAATGAGCAGTTCTTC | CASSLLRGQGGNEQFF
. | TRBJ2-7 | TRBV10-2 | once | TGCGCCAGCAGTGAGTCGGTAGGCGGGGTCACCTACGAGCAGTACTTC | CASSESVGGVTYEQYF
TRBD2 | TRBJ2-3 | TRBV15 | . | TGTGCCACCAGCAGAGATGGGGGACTAGGACAGACAGATACGCAGTATTTT | CATSRDGGLGQTDTQYF
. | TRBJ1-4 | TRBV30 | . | TGTGCCTGGAGTGTAGGGGCAGGAACTAATGAAAAACTGTTTTTT | CAWSVGAGTNEKLFF
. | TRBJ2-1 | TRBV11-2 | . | TGTGCCAGCAGCAAGAGAAACAGACAGATTAACAATGAGCAGTTCTTC | CASSKRNRQINNEQFF
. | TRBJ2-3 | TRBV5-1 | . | TGCGCCAGCAGCTTGGTGGGCACAGATACGCAGTATTTT | CASSLVGTDTQYF
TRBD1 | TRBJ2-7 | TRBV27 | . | TGTGCCAGCAAAAAATCTGCCGGGACAGGGGCGGTAAATTTGTACTTC | CASKKSAGTGAVNLYF
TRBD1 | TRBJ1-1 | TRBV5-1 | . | TGCGCCAGCAGCCAGGGACAGGTGAACACTGAAGCTTTCTTT | CASSQGQVNTEAFF
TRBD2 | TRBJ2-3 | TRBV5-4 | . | TGTGCCACCATCATGGGTGCAGCGGGACCAGATACGCAGTATTTT | CATIMGAAGPDTQYF
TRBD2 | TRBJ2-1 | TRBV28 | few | TGTGCCAGCAGTCCCTCTAGAGTGGGACTAGGTCAGTTCTTC | CASSPSRVGLGQFF
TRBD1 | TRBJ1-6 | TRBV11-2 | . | TGTGCCAGCAGCCCCCACAGGGGAGGTTCACCCCTCCACTTT | CASSPHRGGSPLHF
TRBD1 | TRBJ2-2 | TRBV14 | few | TGTGCCAGCAGCCAAGTTATGTTCGCCGGGACAGCGATCGCCACCGGGGAGCTGTTTTTT | CASSQVMFAGTAIATGELFF
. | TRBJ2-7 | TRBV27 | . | TGTGCCAGCAGTTTTCGGGGGCTGGGAAACGAGCAGTACTTC | CASSFRGLGNEQYF
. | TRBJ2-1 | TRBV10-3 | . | TGTGCCATCAGTGGACAGCAGGAGCAGTTCTTC | CAISGQQEQFF
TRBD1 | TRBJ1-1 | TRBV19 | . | TGTGCCAGTAGTAAGACAGGGGGGTCGAACACTGAAGCTTTCTTT | CASSKTGGSNTEAFF
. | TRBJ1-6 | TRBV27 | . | TGTGCCAGCAGCGAAGTCCCTCCTAATAATTCACCCCTCCACTTT | CASSEVPPNNSPLHF
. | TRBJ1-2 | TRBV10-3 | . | TGTGCCATCAGTGATCTAGGGGGAGGGCGGTATGGCTACACCTTC | CAISDLGGGRYGYTF
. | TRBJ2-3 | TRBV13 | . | TGTGCCAGCAGCAGAGGGGGGCGTACAGATACGCAGTATTTT | CASSRGGRTDTQYF
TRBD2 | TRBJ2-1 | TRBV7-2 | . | TGTGCCAGCAGCCCGACTAGCGGGAGGGGTAATGAGCAGTTCTTC | CASSPTSGRGNEQFF
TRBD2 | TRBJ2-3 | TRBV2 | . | TGTGCCAGCATGAGACTAGCGGGCACAGATACGCAGTATTTT | CASMRLAGTDTQYF
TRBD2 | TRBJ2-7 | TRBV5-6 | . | TGTGCCAGCAGCTCGGGTAAGCGGGAGCGACGGGAGCAGTACTTC | CASSSGKRERREQYF
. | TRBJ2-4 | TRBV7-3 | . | TGTGCCAGCAGCTTTAGTCTCGGCGACATTCAGTACTTC | CASSFSLGDIQYF
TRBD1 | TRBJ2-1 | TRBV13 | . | TGTGCCAGCAGCTTATATCCGGGGACAGGGGGCTACAATGAGCAGTTCTTC | CASSLYPGTGGYNEQFF
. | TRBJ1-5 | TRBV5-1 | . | TGCGCCAGCAGCTTGGGCACGGGCCAGAATGGCAATCAGCCCCAGCATTTT | CASSLGTGQNGNQPQHF
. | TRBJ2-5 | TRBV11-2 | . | TGTGCCAGCAGCCCCTCTGCCCGGTTAGTCTACTTC | CASSPSARLVYF
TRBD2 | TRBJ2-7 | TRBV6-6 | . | TGTGCCAGCAGTTTGAGCGGGGCGCCCTACGAGCAGTACTTC | CASSLSGAPYEQYF
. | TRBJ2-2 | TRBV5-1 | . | TGCGCCAGCAGCTTGGCCCAAAAGGGGGACGGGGCGAACACCGGGGAGCTGTTTTTT | CASSLAQKGDGANTGELFF
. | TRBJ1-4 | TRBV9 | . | TGTGCCAGCAGCCTGCGGGGGAATGAAAAACTGTTTTTT | CASSLRGNEKLFF
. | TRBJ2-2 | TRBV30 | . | TGTGCCTGGAGTGTACGACAGACCACCGGGGAGCTGTTTTTT | CAWSVRQTTGELFF
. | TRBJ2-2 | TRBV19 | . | TGTGCCAGTAGTATAAGGCGGGACGGCACCGGGGAGCTGTTTTTT | CASSIRRDGTGELFF
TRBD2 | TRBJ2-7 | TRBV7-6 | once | TGTGCCAGCAGCTTAAGGGGAGCGGGGAGGGTCGAGCAGTACTTC | CASSLRGAGRVEQYF
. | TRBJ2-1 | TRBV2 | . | TGTGCCAGCAGTGAAGGGGACGTCGCATCTCACGAGCAGTTCTTC | CASSEGDVASHEQFF
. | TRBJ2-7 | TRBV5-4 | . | TGTGCCAGCAGCTTAACACTGAGCTCCTACGAGCAGTACTTC | CASSLTLSSYEQYF